The clone carrying this TCR beta chain was seen a few times. Its antigen is unknown. RNA transcripts gave rise to amplified TCR beta CDR3 regions. First-round RT-PCR targeting the TCR CDR3 was performed with the HTBI primer set. Each CDR3 protein gets one entry after TCRdb re-called the multiplex PCR reads with MiXCR. The repertoire holds about 130,000 distinct CDR3 sequences, with roughly a fifth as singletons. This CDR3 spans 13 amino acids. The germline gives CDR1 SGHTA, CDR2 FQGTGA. V lost 4 bases and J 8 bases, leaving 14 bases between the germline ends. Each patient was aged 18 to 65 and had newly diagnosed hyperthyroidism of under 2 months' duration. Reasons for excluding patients were uncontrolled infection, other autoimmune disease, pregnancy or lactation. The PBMCs were taken from less than 11 ml of fresh peripheral blood. This specimen belongs to a study of T cells in Graves' hyperthyroidism and ophthalmopathy. Findings of the study overall: Model-based prediction identified ophthalmopathy a median 6.5 months prior to its onset.

The chain joins TRBV7-3 to TRBJ1-2; D might be TRBD1 (5 bases). This TCR was sampled from a woman in her forties or fifties with Graves' hyperthyroidism that later progressed to Graves' ophthalmopathy. The sequencing input was blood. The CDR3 DNA is TGTGCCAGCAGCTCGGGGGGTGGTTCAGGCTACACCTTC. It translates to CASSSGGGSGYTF.